This T cell receptor beta chain was retrieved from a study of cytomegalovirus exposure and HLA in healthy donors. PCR was performed using 60 Vbeta and 13 Jbeta primers. The repertoire was sequenced with immunoSEQ multiplex PCR; TCRdb's copy has only in-frame clones and lacks some. The repertoire holds about 120,000 clones, with around 80% as singletons. In germline, CDR1 is SGHDT, CDR2 YYEEEE. This CDR3 region has 13 residues. The V end was cut by 6 bases, the J end by 11 bases, with 20 bases between. The rearrangement links TRBV5-6 to TRBJ1-1; no clear D gene. The TCR was taken from a woman younger than 35 in good health and CMV-seronegative. Sequenced: PBMCs. The DNA for the CDR3 is TGTGCCAGCACAAGAAGATTAGGGCGCGGGGCTTTCTTT. This gives the protein CASTRRLGRGAFF.